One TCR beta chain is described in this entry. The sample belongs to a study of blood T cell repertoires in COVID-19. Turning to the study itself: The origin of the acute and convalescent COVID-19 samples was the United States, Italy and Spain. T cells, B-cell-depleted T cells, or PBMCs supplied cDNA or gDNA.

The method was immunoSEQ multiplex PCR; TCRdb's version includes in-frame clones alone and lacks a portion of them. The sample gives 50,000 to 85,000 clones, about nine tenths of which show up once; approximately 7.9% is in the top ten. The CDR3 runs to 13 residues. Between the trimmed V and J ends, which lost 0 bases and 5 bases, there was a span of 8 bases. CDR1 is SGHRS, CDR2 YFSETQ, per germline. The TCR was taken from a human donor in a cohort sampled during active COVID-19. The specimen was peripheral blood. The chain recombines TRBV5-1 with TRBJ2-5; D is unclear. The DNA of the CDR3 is TGCGCCAGCAGCTTGGGTTTCTTGGAGACCCAGTACTTC. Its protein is CASSLGFLETQYF.